This entry lists 8 T cell receptor beta chains sequenced from one sample in a study of T and B cells in COVID-19 patients. BIOMED2 TRB-A/B primer pools were used in multiplex TRB PCR. One entry per CDR3 protein results from TCRdb running MiXCR on the multiplex PCR reads. The sample holds about 8,400 distinct CDR3 sequences; over 20% are singletons and the top ten take 5% to 8%. From blood, about 250-550 ng of genomic DNA served as TRB template. Material: blood. These receptors all stem from a human donor who had recovered from COVID-19.

The rearrangement links TRBV12-3 or TRBV12-4 to TRBJ2-7; D may be TRBD1 (6 bases). The germline V and J ends were trimmed by 4 bases and 2 bases, with 15 bases remaining between them. The CDR3 is made up of 15 amino acids. The CDR3 nucleotides read TGTGCCAGCAGTTCAGGGGCATATCCAACCTACGAGCAGTACTTC. It encodes CASSSGAYPTYEQYF.

This rearrangement joins TRBV4-3 to TRBJ1-1, with D possibly being TRBD1 (5 bases). The CDR3 totals 18 residues. CDR1 is LGHNA and CDR2 is YSLEER in the germline V gene. V gave up 3 bases and J gave up 0 bases, with 20 bases separating them. The CDR3 here is CASSHPGAQRMMNTEAFF. CDR3 DNA: TGCGCCAGCAGCCATCCCGGGGCCCAAAGGATGATGAACACTGAAGCTTTCTTT.

In its sample, this clonotype ranks as medium-sized. V and J are TRBV19 and TRBJ2-7, with a tentative D call TRBD2 (5 bases). The length of the CDR3 is 14 residues. The germline V gene has CDR1 LNHDA and CDR2 SQIVND (reference sequence). Trimming left V 8 bases short and J 1 base short, with 15 bases between. The CDR3 reads CASSPRRISYEQYF. CDR3 DNA: TGTGCCAGTTCTCCACGGAGGATTTCCTACGAGCAGTACTTC.

This clonotype is medium-sized within its sample. The chain has TRBV29-1 and TRBJ2-3, with D perhaps being TRBD1 or TRBD2 (5 bases each). This CDR3 comprises 15 residues. Germline V gene data show CDR1 as SQVTM and CDR2 as ANQGSEA. V lost 3 bases and J 0 bases, leaving 13 bases between the germline ends. CDR3 sequence: CSVERGYSSTDTQYF. DNA for the CDR3: TGCAGCGTTGAGAGGGGATACTCTAGCACAGATACGCAGTATTTT.

This clonotype was counted a few times. J is TRBJ2-1 and V is TRBV20-1, with TRBD2 identical over 14 bases. Germline assignment: CDR1 DFQATT and CDR2 SNEGSKA (reference sequence). This CDR3 contains 13 residues. The ends lost 6 bases at V and 12 bases at J; junction bases unmatched: 7. The CDR3 DNA reads TGCAGTGCCTACCGGACTAGCGGGGGGCTGCAGTTCTTC. Translating it yields CSAYRTSGGLQFF.

This clonotype is medium-sized in the sample. The gene calls are TRBV18 and TRBJ2-2; D ambiguous. Germline V gene data show CDR1 as KGHSH and CDR2 as LQKENI. V dropped 6 bases and J dropped 3 bases, with 14 bases sitting between them. The CDR3 is 15 residues long. CDR3 nucleotides: TGTGCCAGCTCTCCTGATCTGACTTACACCGGGGAGCTGTTTTTT. Its translation is CASSPDLTYTGELFF.

This chain links TRBV29-1 with TRBJ2-1; D possibly corresponds to TRBD1 (10 bases). V lost 6 bases and J 6 bases, leaving 21 bases between the germline ends. CDR3 size: 15 residues. The germline V gene encodes CDR1 SQVTM and CDR2 ANQGSEA. CDR3 bases: TGCAGCGTGACAGGGGGCGGGAGGGCCCGCAATGAGCAGTTCTTC. Translating it yields CSVTGGGRARNEQFF.

This clonotype is medium-sized by share. The V call is TRBV19, the J call TRBJ2-4, with 10 bases fitting TRBD2. Trimming cost V 9 bases and J 8 bases; bases outside gene matches: 10. From germline, CDR1 is LNHDA and CDR2 SQIVND (reference sequence). The CDR3 loop spans 14 amino acids. CDR3: CASRLAGGGDIQYF. The CDR3 DNA follows: TGTGCCAGCCGCTTAGCGGGAGGAGGGGACATTCAGTACTTC.